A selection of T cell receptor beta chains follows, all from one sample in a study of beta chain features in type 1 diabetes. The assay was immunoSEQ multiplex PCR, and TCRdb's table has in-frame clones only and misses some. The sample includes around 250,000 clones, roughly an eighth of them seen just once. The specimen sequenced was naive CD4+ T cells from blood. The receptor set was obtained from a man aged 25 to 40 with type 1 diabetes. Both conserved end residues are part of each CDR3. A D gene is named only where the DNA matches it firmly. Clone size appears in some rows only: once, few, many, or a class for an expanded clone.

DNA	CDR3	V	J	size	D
TGTGCCTGGAGTCGATTCAGCTCTGGAAACACCATATATTTT	CAWSRFSSGNTIYF	TRBV30	TRBJ1-3	.	.
TGCGCCAGCAGCTTGAGCCTAACCTCCTACGAGCAGTACTTC	CASSLSLTSYEQYF	TRBV5-1	TRBJ2-7	.	.
TGTGCCAGCAGTTCAATCCGGGCAGGGGGCAATCAGCCCCAGCATTTT	CASSSIRAGGNQPQHF	TRBV28	TRBJ1-5	.	.
TGTGCCAGCAGCCAGTCTAGCGGGGCGCTACATGAGCAGTTCTTC	CASSQSSGALHEQFF	TRBV4-2	TRBJ2-1	.	TRBD2
TGTGCCAGCAGCACTACAGGGAGCTCCTACAATGAGCAGTTCTTC	CASSTTGSSYNEQFF	TRBV5-6	TRBJ2-1	.	.
TGTGCCAGTACGGACAGGCCGAACACTGAAGCTTTCTTT	CASTDRPNTEAFF	TRBV19	TRBJ1-1	.	TRBD1
TGTGCCAGCAGTGAAAGCTTAGCCAAAAACATTCAGTACTTC	CASSESLAKNIQYF	TRBV2	TRBJ2-4	.	.
TGTGCCAGCAGCTTGCAGGGGACGCAGCCCCAGCATTTT	CASSLQGTQPQHF	TRBV5-6	TRBJ1-5	few	.
TGTGCCAGCAGCCGAGGCGGAGGCACAGATACGCAGTATTTT	CASSRGGGTDTQYF	TRBV7-9	TRBJ2-3	few	.
TGTGCCAGCAGGATCGGGACAGGCTATGGCTACACCTTC	CASRIGTGYGYTF	TRBV6-4	TRBJ1-2	.	TRBD1
TGTGCCAGCAGCGTTACCTTCGGTACCGGTGAAAAACTGTTTTTT	CASSVTFGTGEKLFF	TRBV9	TRBJ1-4	.	.
TGTGCCAGCAGCCGTGGGACAGGGAATCAGCCCCAGCATTTT	CASSRGTGNQPQHF	TRBV6-5	TRBJ1-5	few	TRBD1
TGTGCCAGCAGTTTATCCGGGAGAAACACCGGGGAGCTGTTTTTT	CASSLSGRNTGELFF	TRBV27	TRBJ2-2	.	.
TGTGCCAGCTCACCGCCCAGGGTGGAAGACACTGAAGCTTTCTTT	CASSPPRVEDTEAFF	TRBV18	TRBJ1-1	.	.
TGTGCCAGCAGCGTGGGGGACAGGGGGCACCACGAGCAGTACTTC	CASSVGDRGHHEQYF	TRBV9	TRBJ2-7	.	TRBD1
TGCGCCAGCAGCCCCCCGGGGGGGGCAGATACGCAGTATTTT	CASSPPGGADTQYF	TRBV5-1	TRBJ2-3	few	TRBD2
TGTGCCAGTAGTCCGCGACAGGGACCCTACGAGCAGTACTTC	CASSPRQGPYEQYF	TRBV19	TRBJ2-7	few	TRBD1
TGTGCCAGCGGACAAAGCTCCTACGAGCAGTACTTC	CASGQSSYEQYF	TRBV7-2	TRBJ2-7	few	.